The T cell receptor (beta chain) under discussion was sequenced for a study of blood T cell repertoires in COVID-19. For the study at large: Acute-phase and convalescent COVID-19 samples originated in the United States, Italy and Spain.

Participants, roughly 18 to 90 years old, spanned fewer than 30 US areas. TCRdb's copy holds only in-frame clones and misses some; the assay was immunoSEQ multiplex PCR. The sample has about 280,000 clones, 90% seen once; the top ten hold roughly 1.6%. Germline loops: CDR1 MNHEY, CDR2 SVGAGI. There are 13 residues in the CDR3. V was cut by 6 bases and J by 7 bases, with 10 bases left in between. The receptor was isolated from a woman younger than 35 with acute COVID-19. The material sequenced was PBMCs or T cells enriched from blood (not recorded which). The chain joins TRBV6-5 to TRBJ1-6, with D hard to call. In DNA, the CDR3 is TGTGCCAGCAGCCGGGAGTTAAATTCACCCCTCCACTTT. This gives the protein CASSRELNSPLHF.